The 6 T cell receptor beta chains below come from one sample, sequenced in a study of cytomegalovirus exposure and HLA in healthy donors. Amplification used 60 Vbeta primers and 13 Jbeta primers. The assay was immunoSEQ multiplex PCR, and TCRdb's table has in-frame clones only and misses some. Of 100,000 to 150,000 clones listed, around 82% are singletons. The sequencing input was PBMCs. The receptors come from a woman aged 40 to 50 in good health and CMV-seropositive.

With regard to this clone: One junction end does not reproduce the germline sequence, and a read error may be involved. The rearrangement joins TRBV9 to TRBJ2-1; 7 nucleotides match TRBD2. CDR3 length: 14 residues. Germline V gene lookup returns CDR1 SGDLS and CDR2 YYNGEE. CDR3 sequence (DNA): TGTGCCAGCAGCTCAGGACTAGTAAGCAATGAGCAGCTCTTC. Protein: CASSSGLVSNEQLF.

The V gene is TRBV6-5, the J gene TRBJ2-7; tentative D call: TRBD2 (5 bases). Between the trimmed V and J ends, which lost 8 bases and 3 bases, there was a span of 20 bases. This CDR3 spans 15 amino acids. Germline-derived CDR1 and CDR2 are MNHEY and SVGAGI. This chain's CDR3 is CASSRVGLIDYEQYF. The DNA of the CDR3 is TGTGCCAGCTCTCGCGTTGGACTGATCGACTACGAGCAGTACTTC.

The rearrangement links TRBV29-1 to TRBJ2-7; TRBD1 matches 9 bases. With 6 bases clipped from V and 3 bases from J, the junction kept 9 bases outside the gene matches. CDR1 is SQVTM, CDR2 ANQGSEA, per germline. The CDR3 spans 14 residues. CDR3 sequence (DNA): TGCAGCGTAATCGGACAGGGGACGGTCTACGAGCAGTACTTC. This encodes CSVIGQGTVYEQYF.

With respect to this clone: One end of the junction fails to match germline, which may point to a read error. The CDR3 nucleotides read TGTTCCAGCAGCCGCCAGGGACAGTACTCCTACGAGCAGTACTTC. Residues: CSSSRQGQYSYEQYF. The chain recombines TRBV7-9 with TRBJ2-7, with 7 bases identical to TRBD1. Germline V CDR1 and CDR2: SEHNR, FQNEAQ (reference sequence). The CDR3 is made up of 15 amino acids.

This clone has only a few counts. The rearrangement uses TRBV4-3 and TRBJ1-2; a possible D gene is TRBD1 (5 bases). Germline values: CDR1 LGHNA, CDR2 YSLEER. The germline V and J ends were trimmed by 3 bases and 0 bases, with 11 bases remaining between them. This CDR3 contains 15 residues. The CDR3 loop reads CASSHQGAPNYGYTF. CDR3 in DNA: TGCGCCAGCAGCCACCAAGGGGCCCCTAACTATGGCTACACCTTC.

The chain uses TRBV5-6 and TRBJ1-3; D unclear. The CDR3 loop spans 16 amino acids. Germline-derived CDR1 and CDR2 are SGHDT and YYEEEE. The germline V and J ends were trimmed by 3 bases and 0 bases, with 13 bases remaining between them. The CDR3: CASSWVGDTSGNTIYF. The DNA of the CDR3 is TGTGCCAGCAGCTGGGTGGGAGACACCTCTGGAAACACCATATATTTT.